Below, one TCR beta chain is given with its context. Antigen specificity is unknown. This sample was included in a study of identical twins. CDR3 length: 12 residues. The germline V gene encodes CDR1 SQVTM and CDR2 ANQGSEA. The germline V and J ends were trimmed by 3 bases and 2 bases, with 7 bases remaining between them. Notes on the study in general: Excess sharing between twins was weaker in beta out-of-frame sequences. Insertions ran lower in abundant cord blood beta clonotypes, though not in memory repertoires.

Template switching, a step in the protocol, added a universal primer site, and cDNA carried unique molecular identifiers. TCRdb called the 5' RACE reads again in MiXCR, with one record for every CDR3 protein. Of roughly 630,000 distinct CDR3 sequences in the sample, roughly 6.6% are singletons; the top ten hold 1.6%. This sample was also put to use in a study of yellow fever vaccine responses in identical twins. That paper notes: As reported, the vaccine T cell response of twins seemed partly convergent and partly personalized.

This TCR was recovered from a woman younger than 30 in good health. The rearrangement joins TRBV29-1 to TRBJ1-1, with D hard to call. Material for sequencing was PBMCs. The CDR3 nucleotides are TGCAGCGTTGATAGGAAAAACACTGAAGCTTTCTTT. Its translation is CSVDRKNTEAFF.